The present entry profiles one TCR beta chain with its context. Its antigen is undetermined. These data are taken from a study of T cell responses to AZD1222 COVID-19 vaccine. This CDR3 has 16 amino acids. Trimming took 5 bases from V and 4 from J; bases not matched to a gene: 13. The germline CDR1 and CDR2 sequences are MNHEY and SMNVEV (reference sequence). The method was immunoSEQ multiplex PCR; TCRdb's version includes in-frame clones alone and lacks a portion of them. The sample yields 75,000 to 100,000 clones, about 90% seen once. Study findings and constraints: Only six people who got AZD1222 tested seropositive at baseline.

The sample in question was peripheral blood, obtained on day 0 of AZD1222 vaccination. The chain is built from TRBV27 and TRBJ2-5, with TRBD2 matching over 7 bases. The TCR sequence derives from an adult in good health. CDR3 sequence reads: CASSRARTRIGETQYF. Written as DNA, the CDR3 is TGTGCCAGCAGTCGGGCTAGGACTAGGATAGGAGAGACCCAGTACTTC.